These 24 T cell receptor beta chains were all obtained from the same sample, sequenced in a study of shared clonotypes between healthy human individuals. Only in-frame clones appear in the TCRdb table, and some are missing; sequencing was by immunoSEQ multiplex PCR. The table shows approximately 98,000 clones, with over 65% occurring only once. The source material was memory CD8+ T cells sorted from blood. Noted subset: CD45RO+ cells pooled with CCR7-negative TemRA cells. Every receptor here comes from a woman in her twenties or thirties in good health.

This clone showed up many times. The chain links TRBV29-1 to TRBJ2-6, with D possibly TRBD1 on 6 matching bases. Trimming shortened V by 7 bases and J by 2 bases, and 12 bases separated the two germline ends. The CDR3 contains 14 residues. CDR1 is SQVTM and CDR2 is ANQGSEA in the germline V gene. The CDR3 region is CSATTGPGANVLTF. The CDR3 region has the DNA TGCAGCGCCACCACAGGGCCTGGGGCCAACGTCCTGACTTTC.

This chain connects TRBV23-1 to TRBJ2-5, with D perhaps TRBD2 (6 bases). The better agreement between TRBJ2-7 and the DNA end casts doubt on the J call. TRBV23-1 is identified as an open reading frame with a role that is uncertain. The CDR3 length is 13 residues. The CDR3 loop is CASSQSGGYEQYF. CDR3 sequence (DNA): TGCGCCAGCAGTCAATCGGGGGGTTACGAGCAGTACTTC.

This chain connects TRBV4-2 to TRBJ2-5; 12 nucleotides match TRBD2. Matching the DNA end better, TRBJ2-7 makes the J call doubtful. The CDR3 consists of 15 residues. From germline, CDR1 is LGHNA and CDR2 YNFKEQ. The CDR3 protein is CASSHASGREYEQYF. CDR3 sequence (DNA): TGTGCCAGCAGCCATGCTAGCGGGAGGGAGTACGAGCAGTACTTC.

The V and J genes are TRBV6-1 and TRBJ1-1; a weak D match, TRBD1 (5 bases). CDR1 and CDR2 from the germline V gene are MNHNS and SASEGT. The CDR3 contains 16 residues. Trimming shortened V by 2 bases and J by 0 bases, and 13 bases separated the two germline ends. CDR3 bases: TGTGCCAGCAGTGAAACCATGACAGTGATGAACACTGAAGCTTTCTTT. As protein: CASSETMTVMNTEAFF.

V and J are TRBV28 and TRBJ2-7; D might be TRBD2 (6 bases). Germline CDR1 reads MDHEN; CDR2 reads SYDVKM. With 4 bases removed from V and 0 bases from J, the gap between germline ends came to 10 bases. The CDR3 loop spans 14 amino acids. CDR3 in amino acids: CASSSGLPSYEQYF. The CDR3 DNA follows: TGTGCCAGCAGTTCTGGACTACCCTCCTACGAGCAGTACTTC.

This clone was counted many times. The chain joins TRBV2 to TRBJ2-7, with TRBD2 identical over 7 bases. The ends lost 4 bases at V and 4 bases at J; junction bases unmatched: 4. The CDR3 loop spans 13 amino acids. The germline V gene has CDR1 SNHLY and CDR2 FYNNEI. This CDR3 is CASSGGGIYEQYF. The CDR3 region has the DNA TGTGCCAGCAGTGGGGGGGGAATTTACGAGCAGTACTTC.

The sample holds one count of this clone. The CDR3 bases are TGTGCCAGCTCACCGGACATTGGGAATGAAAAACTGTTTTTT. Encoded protein: CASSPDIGNEKLFF. V is TRBV18 and J is TRBJ1-4; possible D gene TRBD1, 5 bases. The V end lost 3 bases, the J end lost 5 bases, and 10 bases lay between the germline ends. CDR3 length equals 14 residues. In germline, CDR1 is KGHSH, CDR2 LQKENI.

With regard to this clone: A much larger clone lies a single base off, so this may be a read error. The rearrangement joins TRBV25-1 to TRBJ2-7, with no clear D. This CDR3 has 12 residues. V dropped 6 bases and J dropped 4 bases, with 10 bases sitting between them. Germline V gene lookup returns CDR1 MGHDK and CDR2 SYGVNS. The CDR3 region is CASSLGGYEQYF. The CDR3 region has the DNA TGTGCCAGCAGCTTAGGCGGATACGAGCAGTACTTC.

The V and J genes are TRBV25-1 and TRBJ2-7, with 8 bases matching TRBD2. With V trimmed by 3 bases and J by 3 bases, 10 bases remained unmatched. From germline, CDR1 is MGHDK and CDR2 SYGVNS. The length of the CDR3 is 16 residues. The CDR3 nucleotides are TGTGCCAGCAGTGATACGGAGCTAGCGGGTTTCTACGAGCAGTACTTC. Its protein product is CASSDTELAGFYEQYF.

The chain carries TRBV19 and TRBJ2-1; D possibly matches TRBD1 or TRBD2 (5 bases each). V lost 4 bases to trimming and J lost 6 bases, with 13 bases between them. This CDR3 is 14 amino acids long. Germline lookup yields CDR1 LNHDA and CDR2 SQIVND (reference sequence). The CDR3 reads CASSTRQRVNEQFF. CDR3 in DNA: TGTGCCAGTAGTACGAGACAGAGGGTCAATGAGCAGTTCTTC.

V and J are TRBV6-5 and TRBJ2-7; D may be TRBD1 (6 bases). The V gene's germline CDR1 is MNHEY and CDR2 SVGAGI. This CDR3 has 15 amino acids. V lost 6 bases and J lost 3, with 18 bases in between. CDR3 bases: TGTGCCAGCAGAACCACGAAGGGGGACCGCTACGAGCAGTACTTC. Its translation: CASRTTKGDRYEQYF.

The chain has TRBV4-2 and TRBJ2-3; D ambiguous. There are 17 residues in the CDR3. Germline V gene data show CDR1 as LGHNA and CDR2 as YNFKEQ. Trimming cost V 3 bases and J 2 bases, with 18 bases left between them. The CDR3 loop reads CASSHRRSVIATDTQYF. CDR3 sequence (DNA): TGTGCCAGCAGCCATAGAAGGAGTGTAATCGCCACAGATACGCAGTATTTT.

V usage is TRBV18 and J usage is TRBJ1-5, with a weak D call TRBD1 (6 bases). Germline V gene data show CDR1 as KGHSH and CDR2 as LQKENI. V shed 3 bases and J shed 7 bases, with 16 bases lying between them. This CDR3 has 15 amino acids. The CDR3 coding sequence is TGTGCCAGCTCACCCGTGGGCAGGGGAGGACAGCCCCAGCATTTT. Translated, it gives CASSPVGRGGQPQHF. Filled out from reference TRBV18 and TRBJ1-5, the complete variable domain reads NAGVMQNPRHLVRRRGQEARLRCSPMKGHSHVYWYRQLPEEGLKFMVYLQKENIIDESGMPKERFSAEFPKEGPSILRIQQVVRGDSAAYFCASSPVGRGGQPQHFGDGTRLSIL.

The rearrangement uses TRBV7-2 and TRBJ1-5, with D hard to call. The V end was cut by 3 bases, the J end by 4 bases, with 16 bases between. Looked up from germline, CDR1 is SGHTA and CDR2 is FQGNSA. This CDR3 spans 16 amino acids. CDR3 in amino acids: CASSFDARLGNQPQHF. The CDR3 region has the DNA TGTGCCAGCAGCTTCGATGCGCGTTTGGGAAATCAGCCCCAGCATTTT.

Comments on this clone: A far bigger clonotype differs at one base, so this is likely a read error. Other DNA sequences of this sample code for an identical CDR3. V gene TRBV6-4 combines with J gene TRBJ2-3; TRBD2 agrees at 7 bases. Germline CDR1 is MRHNA and CDR2 is SNTAGT. The CDR3 totals 14 residues. Here the CDR3 DNA reads TGTGCCAGCAGTGAGGGGGGGTCCACAGATACGCAATATTTT. It encodes CASSEGGSTDTQYF.

This clone showed up just once. This chain joins TRBV28 and TRBJ2-3; the D gene is possibly TRBD1 (6 bases). The length of the CDR3 is 15 residues. V was shortened by 6 bases and J by 1 base, with 14 bases between the two germline ends. Germline CDR1 MDHEN, CDR2 SYDVKM. The CDR3 here is CASRTPGAGTDTQYF. The CDR3 DNA is TGTGCCAGCAGAACACCAGGGGCCGGCACAGATACGCAGTATTTT. The full variable domain, its missing parts supplied by reference TRBV28 and TRBJ2-3, is DVKVTQSSRYLVKRTGEKVFLECVQDMDHENMFWYRQDPGLGLRLIYFSYDVKMKEKGDIPEGYSVSREKKERFSLILESASTNQTSMYLCASRTPGAGTDTQYFGPGTRLTVL.

The CDR3 spells CASSRLAEGFYEQYF. CDR3 sequence (DNA): TGTGCCAGCAGTCGACTAGCGGAGGGGTTTTACGAGCAGTACTTC. The V and J genes are TRBV11-2 and TRBJ2-5; TRBD2 matches 9 bases. The J call may be wrong; the DNA end is better matched by TRBJ2-7. The CDR3 runs 15 residues. Germline V gene sequence: CDR1 SGHAT, CDR2 FQNNGV.

This chain connects TRBV2 to TRBJ2-1, with unresolved D. This CDR3 has 14 amino acids. Between the trimmed V and J ends, which lost 0 bases and 3 bases, there was a span of 6 bases. Germline V gene sequence: CDR1 SNHLY, CDR2 FYNNEI. CDR3 sequence: CASSEAVVYNEQFF. The CDR3 coding sequence is TGTGCCAGCAGTGAAGCGGTTGTCTACAATGAGCAGTTCTTC.

The chain carries TRBV9 and TRBJ1-5; a possible D gene is TRBD1 (5 bases). V lost 4 bases, J lost 6 bases, and 11 bases lay in between. The CDR3 length is 13 residues. Germline CDR1 and CDR2: SGDLS and YYNGEE. In DNA form, the CDR3 reads TGTGCCAGCAGCTCCTGGGGGGGTCAGCCCCAGCATTTT. Protein sequence: CASSSWGGQPQHF.

The chain links TRBV7-9 to TRBJ2-7; D tentatively reads TRBD1 or TRBD2 (5 bases each). Germline V CDR1 and CDR2: SEHNR, FQNEAQ (reference sequence). CDR3 length: 14 amino acids. V lost 2 bases and J lost 2, with 10 bases in between. For the CDR3, the DNA is TGTGCCAGCAGCTTATGGGACGGTACCTACGAGCAGTACTTC. It translates to CASSLWDGTYEQYF.

This chain links TRBV5-4 with TRBJ1-1, with D possibly matching TRBD1 (5 bases). This CDR3 contains 14 residues. Trimming removed 2 bases from V and 3 bases from J, with 11 bases in between. Germline V gene lookup returns CDR1 SGHNT and CDR2 YYREEE (reference sequence). The CDR3 nucleotides read TGTGCCAGCAGCTTCGTAGGGGACCACACTGAAGCTTTCTTT. It is translated as CASSFVGDHTEAFF.

In its sample, this clone was seen once. V and J are TRBV5-6 and TRBJ2-7; D possibly uses TRBD1 or TRBD2 (5 bases each). The germline V gene has CDR1 SGHDT and CDR2 YYEEEE. V lost 0 bases, J lost 2 bases, and 12 bases lay in between. There are 15 residues in the CDR3. The chain's CDR3 is CASSLGDGRAYEQYF. In nucleotides, the CDR3 is TGTGCCAGCAGCTTGGGGGACGGACGAGCCTACGAGCAGTACTTC.

The V gene is TRBV29-1, the J gene TRBJ2-1, with TRBD2 identical over 8 bases. The CDR3 spans 13 residues. Germline CDR1 is SQVTM and CDR2 is ANQGSEA. With V trimmed by 4 bases and J by 8 bases, 7 bases remained unmatched. CDR3 nucleotides: TGCAGCGTTGGTTTGGTAGCGGGACATGAGCAGTTCTTC. Its protein product is CSVGLVAGHEQFF.

The CDR3 is CAIKQTSGSPPYEQYF. The CDR3 nucleotides are TGTGCCATCAAACAGACTAGCGGGAGTCCCCCCTACGAGCAGTACTTC. V gene TRBV10-3 combines with J gene TRBJ2-7; 12 nucleotides line up with TRBD2. The V gene's germline CDR1 is ENHRY and CDR2 SYGVKD. J gave up 2 bases and V 7 bases, and 9 bases lay outside the gene matches. This CDR3 spans 16 amino acids.